This TCR beta chain was found in a study of T cells after yellow fever vaccination. Study-wide background: Some fractions had low cell numbers, and these were prepared with SMART-Seq v4 Ultra Low Input.

It was through 5'RACE template switching that TCR cDNA was made, with a universal primer site and UMIs added. TCRdb ran MiXCR on the 5' RACE reads and lists one entry per CDR3 protein. The sample includes about 300,000 distinct CDR3 sequences, 6.8% of them seen just once. The CDR3 runs to 15 residues. V lost 5 bases to trimming and J lost 12 bases; unmatched junction nucleotides: 14. Looked up from germline, CDR1 is SGHTA and CDR2 is FQGNSA. As regards this clonotype: Its specificity is unknown.

Whole-study findings and limits: Boosting was followed by the reappearance of most primary-vaccination clones (around 96% CD4, roughly 90% CD8). One caveat is that FACS-sorted repertoires could contain abundant clonotypes contaminating from the bulk population.

The clonotype comes from a man aged 18 to 35 who received the YFV17D yellow fever vaccine. The chain carries TRBV7-2 and TRBJ1-5, with 9 bases lining up with TRBD1. Sequenced here: PBMCs, sampled approximately 40 days after the first yellow fever vaccination. CDR3: CASSEYTGGGQCQHF. The CDR3 region has the DNA TGTGCCAGCAGCGAATACACAGGGGGCGGCCAGTGCCAGCATTTT.